These 17 T cell receptor beta chains were sequenced from one sample in a study of cytotoxic CD8 clonotypes in ibrutinib-treated CLL. The data were produced by immunoSEQ multiplex PCR, yet TCRdb's version contains in-frame clones alone and is incomplete. Here the sample spans 40,000 or so clones, 49% being singletons. Sequenced material: PBMCs, taken before ibrutinib treatment. The origin of the receptors is a human donor with chronic lymphocytic leukemia.

V usage is TRBV6-5 and J usage is TRBJ1-1; D not certain. Germline lookup yields CDR1 MNHEY and CDR2 SVGAGI. The CDR3 covers 13 residues. V dropped 4 bases and J dropped 3 bases, with 9 bases sitting between them. CDR3 sequence reads: CASSLQTYTEAFF. For the CDR3, the DNA is TGTGCCAGCAGTTTACAGACGTACACTGAAGCTTTCTTT.

This clone was picked up a small number of times. The V call is TRBV5-4, the J call TRBJ2-2, with 11 bases matching TRBD1. The V gene's germline CDR1 is SGHNT and CDR2 YYREEE (reference sequence). There are 15 residues in the CDR3. With V trimmed by 6 bases and J by 6 bases, 7 bases remained unmatched. The CDR3 region has the DNA TGTGCCAGCACGACGGGACAGGGGGTCGCCGGGGAGCTGTTTTTT. Translated, it gives CASTTGQGVAGELFF.

This clone was found once. V usage is TRBV7-3 and J usage is TRBJ2-3; no firm D call. Looked up from germline, CDR1 is SGHTA and CDR2 is FQGTGA. The CDR3 covers 13 residues. V was clipped by 5 bases and J by 6 bases, with 12 bases between them. The CDR3 DNA follows: TGTGCCAGCAGCCTGACGGCCTTGGATACGCAGTATTTT. Residues: CASSLTALDTQYF.

This rearrangement joins TRBV5-1 to TRBJ1-2; D gene ambiguous. Germline CDR1 SGHRS, CDR2 YFSETQ. V shed 0 bases and J shed 2 bases, with 8 bases lying between them. The CDR3 contains 14 residues. CDR3 loop: CASSLAAFNYGYTF. The DNA of the CDR3 is TGCGCCAGCAGCTTGGCCGCTTTCAACTATGGCTACACCTTC.

The rearrangement joins TRBV7-2 to TRBJ2-1; 8 bases map to TRBD2. Germline CDR1 and CDR2: SGHTA and FQGNSA. The CDR3 extends over 16 amino acids. With 5 bases clipped from V and 6 bases from J, the junction kept 12 bases outside the gene matches. The CDR3 nucleotides read TGTGCCAGCAGCCCACCCGGCGGGGGGCAGGGCAATGAGCAGTTCTTC. This gives the protein CASSPPGGGQGNEQFF.

The table lists this clone with many counts. The rearrangement joins TRBV19 to TRBJ1-2, with D possibly matching TRBD1 (5 bases). Germline assignment: CDR1 LNHDA and CDR2 SQIVND (reference sequence). This CDR3 contains 15 residues. Trimming removed 5 bases at V and 1 base at J, with 14 bases between. The CDR3 bases are TGTGCCAGTAGTTGGGGCCTGAACTTTAACTATGGCTACACCTTC. Translated, it gives CASSWGLNFNYGYTF.

This sequence joins TRBV6-4 and TRBJ1-1; no definite D call. The CDR3 loop spans 13 amino acids. Trimming removed 5 bases at V and 2 bases at J, with 9 bases between. In germline, CDR1 is MRHNA, CDR2 SNTAGT. Written as DNA, the CDR3 is TGTGCCAGCAGTCTTGGACTCAACACTGAAGCTTTCTTT. Residues: CASSLGLNTEAFF.

The chain links TRBV6-6 to TRBJ1-1; TRBD1 matches 7 bases. CDR1 MNHNY and CDR2 SVGAGI come from the germline V gene (reference sequence). The CDR3 sequence is 16 residues long. With 5 bases clipped from V and 3 bases from J, the junction kept 12 bases outside the gene matches. CDR3 sequence: CASSIKRQGGDTEAFF. The DNA of the CDR3 is TGTGCCAGCAGTATCAAGAGACAGGGTGGTGACACTGAAGCTTTCTTT.

The chain links TRBV27 to TRBJ1-2; D call uncertain. Germline CDR1 and CDR2: MNHEY and SMNVEV (reference sequence). V lost 4 bases and J 4 bases, leaving 16 bases between the germline ends. This CDR3 is 15 amino acids long. CDR3 loop: CASSSLGDGVYGYTF. The CDR3, as DNA: TGTGCCAGCAGTTCTCTCGGGGATGGTGTCTATGGCTACACCTTC.

The table lists this clone with a few counts. The rearrangement joins TRBV7-2 to TRBJ1-5; 8 bases line up with TRBD1. Germline V gives CDR1 SGHTA, CDR2 FQGNSA. The CDR3 contains 16 residues. The V gene end was trimmed by 5 bases and the J gene end by 4 bases; junction bases not matched to a gene: 10. The CDR3 is CASSESDRGLNQPQHF. The CDR3 region has the DNA TGTGCCAGCAGCGAATCCGACAGGGGTTTAAATCAGCCCCAGCATTTT.

The chain combines TRBV27 with TRBJ1-1; D is undetermined. Per germline, CDR1 MNHEY and CDR2 SMNVEV (reference sequence). The CDR3 covers 15 residues. V lost 2 bases and J 4 bases, leaving 14 bases between the germline ends. The CDR3 DNA reads as TGTGCCAGCAGTTTAAACTCGGCTCGGGCCACTGAAGCTTTCTTT. This translates into CASSLNSARATEAFF.

The chain uses TRBV4-1 and TRBJ2-7; TRBD1 is a possible D gene (5 bases). V was trimmed by 2 bases and J by 2 bases, leaving 10 bases between them. Looked up from germline, CDR1 is MGHRA and CDR2 is YSYEKL. This CDR3 has 14 amino acids. The CDR3 protein is CASSQNLDTYEQYF. CDR3 nucleotides: TGCGCCAGCAGCCAAAATCTGGACACCTACGAGCAGTACTTC.

The chain employs TRBV15 and TRBJ1-5, with 9 bases that match TRBD1. The CDR3 totals 13 residues. The trim removed 7 bases at V and 4 bases at J, leaving 2 bases unmatched. Germline-derived CDR1 and CDR2 are LNHNV and YYDKDF (reference sequence). Here the CDR3 reads CATTGTGNQPQHF. The CDR3 DNA is TGTGCCACCACCGGGACAGGGAATCAGCCCCAGCATTTT.

The V and J genes are TRBV7-2 and TRBJ2-5; 13 bases agree with TRBD2. J lost 4 bases, V lost 4 bases, and 3 bases had no gene match. The CDR3 loop spans 15 amino acids. Germline V CDR1 and CDR2: SGHTA, FQGNSA. The CDR3 nucleotides are TGTGCCAGCAGCTCTTGGACTAGCGGGGGAGAGACCCAGTACTTC. This translates into CASSSWTSGGETQYF. The variable domain in full, with the rest retrieved from reference TRBV7-2 and TRBJ2-5, is GAGVSQSPSNKVTEKGKDVELRCDPISGHTALYWYRQSLGQGLEFLIYFQGNSAPDKSGLPSDRFSAERTGGSVSTLTIQRTQQEDSAVYLCASSSWTSGGETQYFGPGTRLLVL.

A single count supports this clone. The CDR3 here is CASSERQGAGGYTF. The CDR3 bases are TGTGCCAGCAGTGAAAGACAGGGGGCAGGTGGCTACACCTTC. The chain recombines TRBV25-1 with TRBJ1-2; 10 bases line up with TRBD1. This CDR3 has 14 residues. CDR1 is MGHDK and CDR2 is SYGVNS in the germline V gene. The V gene end was trimmed by 2 bases and the J gene end by 7 bases; junction bases not matched to a gene: 4.

This chain links TRBV6-1 with TRBJ2-5, with TRBD1 matching 7 bases. Germline V gene sequence: CDR1 MNHNS, CDR2 SASEGT. Trimming took 6 bases from V and 2 from J; bases not matched to a gene: 3. CDR3 size: 13 residues. CDR3 amino acids: CASSHRGQETQYF. CDR3 nucleotides: TGTGCCAGCAGCCACAGGGGACAAGAGACCCAGTACTTC.

This chain joins TRBV6-1 and TRBJ1-1; D may be TRBD1 (6 bases). This CDR3 region has 14 residues. The V gene's germline CDR1 is MNHNS and CDR2 SASEGT. V lost 5 bases and J 3 bases, leaving 13 bases between the germline ends. The CDR3 DNA reads TGTGCCAGCAGTAATAGGGGGGGGTACACTGAAGCTTTCTTT. Amino acid sequence: CASSNRGGYTEAFF.